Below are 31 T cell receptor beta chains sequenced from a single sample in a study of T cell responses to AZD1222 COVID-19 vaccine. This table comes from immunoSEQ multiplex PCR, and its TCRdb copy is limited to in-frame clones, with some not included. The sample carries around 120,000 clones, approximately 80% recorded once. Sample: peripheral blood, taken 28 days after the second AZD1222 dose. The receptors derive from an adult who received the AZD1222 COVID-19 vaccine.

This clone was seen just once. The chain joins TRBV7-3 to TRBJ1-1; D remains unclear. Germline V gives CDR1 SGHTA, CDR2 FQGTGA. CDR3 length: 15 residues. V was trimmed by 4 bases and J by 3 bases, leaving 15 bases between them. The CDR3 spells CASSSQPIGYTEAFF. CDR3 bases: TGTGCCAGCAGCTCGCAGCCGATAGGGTACACTGAAGCTTTCTTT. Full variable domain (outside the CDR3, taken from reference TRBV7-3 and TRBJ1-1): GAGVSQTPSNKVTEKGKYVELRCDPISGHTALYWYRQSLGQGPEFLIYFQGTGAADDSGLPNDRFFAVRPEGSVSTLKIQRTERGDSAVYLCASSSQPIGYTEAFFGQGTRLTVV.

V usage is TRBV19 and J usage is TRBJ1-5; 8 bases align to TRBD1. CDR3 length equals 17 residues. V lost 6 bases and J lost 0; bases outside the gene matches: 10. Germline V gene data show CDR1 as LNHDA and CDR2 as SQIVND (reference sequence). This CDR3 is CASRGQERSNSNQPQHF. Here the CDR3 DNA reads TGTGCCAGTAGGGGACAGGAGAGGTCTAATAGCAATCAGCCCCAGCATTTT.

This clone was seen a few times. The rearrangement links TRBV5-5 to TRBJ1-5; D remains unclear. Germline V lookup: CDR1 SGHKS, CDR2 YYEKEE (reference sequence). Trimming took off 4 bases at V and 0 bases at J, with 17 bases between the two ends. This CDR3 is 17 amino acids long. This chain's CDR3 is CASSDEIGQYSNQPQHF. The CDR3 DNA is TGTGCCAGCAGCGACGAAATAGGGCAGTATAGCAATCAGCCCCAGCATTTT.

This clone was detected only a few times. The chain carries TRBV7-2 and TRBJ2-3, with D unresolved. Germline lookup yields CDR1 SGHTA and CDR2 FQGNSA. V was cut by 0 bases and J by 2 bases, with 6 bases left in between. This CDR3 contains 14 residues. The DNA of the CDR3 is TGTGCCAGCAGCTTAGCGCGGTACACAGATACGCAGTATTTT. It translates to CASSLARYTDTQYF.

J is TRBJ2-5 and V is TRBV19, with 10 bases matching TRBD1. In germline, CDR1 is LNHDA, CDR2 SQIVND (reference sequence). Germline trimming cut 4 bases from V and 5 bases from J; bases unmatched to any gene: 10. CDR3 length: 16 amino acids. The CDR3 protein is CASSNPGTGVRETQYF. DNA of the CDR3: TGTGCCAGTAGTAATCCGGGGACAGGGGTCCGGGAGACCCAGTACTTC.

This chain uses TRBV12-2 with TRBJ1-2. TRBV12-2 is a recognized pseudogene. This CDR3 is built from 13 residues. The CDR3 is CASRSRDGDRYTF. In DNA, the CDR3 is TGTGCAAGTCGCTCCCGGGACGGGGATCGCTACACCTTC.

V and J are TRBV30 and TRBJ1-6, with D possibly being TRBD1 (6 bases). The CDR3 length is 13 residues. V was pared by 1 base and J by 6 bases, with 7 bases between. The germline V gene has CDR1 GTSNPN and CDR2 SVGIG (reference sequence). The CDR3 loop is CAWSEQGNSPLHF. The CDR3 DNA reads TGTGCCTGGAGTGAACAGGGTAATTCACCCCTCCACTTT.

The CDR3 sequence: CASSLDSTGELFF. CDR3 bases: TGTGCCAGCAGCTTAGACAGTACCGGGGAGCTGTTTTTT. The genes are TRBV5-4 and TRBJ2-2, with D perhaps matching TRBD1 (5 bases). CDR1 and CDR2 from the germline V gene are SGHNT and YYREEE (reference sequence). V dropped 2 bases and J dropped 5 bases, with 7 bases sitting between them. The length of the CDR3 is 13 residues.

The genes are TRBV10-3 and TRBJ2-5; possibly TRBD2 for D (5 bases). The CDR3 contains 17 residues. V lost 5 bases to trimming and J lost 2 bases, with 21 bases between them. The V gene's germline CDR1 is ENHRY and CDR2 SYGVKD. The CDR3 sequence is CAISFLSGVAEQETQYF. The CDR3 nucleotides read TGTGCCATCAGTTTCCTTTCCGGGGTAGCCGAGCAAGAGACCCAGTACTTC.

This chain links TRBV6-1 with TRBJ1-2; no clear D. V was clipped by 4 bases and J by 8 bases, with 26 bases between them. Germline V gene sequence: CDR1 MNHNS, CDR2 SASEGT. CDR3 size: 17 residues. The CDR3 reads CASSAKAQAPGTVGYTF. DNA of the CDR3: TGTGCCAGCAGTGCCAAAGCGCAGGCACCCGGAACCGTCGGCTACACCTTC.

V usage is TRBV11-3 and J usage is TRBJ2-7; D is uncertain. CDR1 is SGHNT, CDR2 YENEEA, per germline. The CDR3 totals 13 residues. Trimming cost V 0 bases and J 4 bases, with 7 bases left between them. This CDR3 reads CASSLEQDYEQYF. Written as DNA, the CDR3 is TGTGCCAGCAGCTTAGAGCAGGATTACGAGCAGTACTTC.

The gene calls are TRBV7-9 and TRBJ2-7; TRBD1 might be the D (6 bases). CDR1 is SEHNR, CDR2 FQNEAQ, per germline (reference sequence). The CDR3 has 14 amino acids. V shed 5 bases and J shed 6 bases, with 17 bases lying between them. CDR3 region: CASSPQTGESEQYF. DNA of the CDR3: TGTGCCAGCAGCCCACAGACAGGAGAGAGCGAGCAGTACTTC.

The CDR3 loop is CASSQVLGRDNSPLHF. The CDR3 DNA sequence: TGTGCCAGCAGCCAGGTCCTAGGACGGGATAATTCACCCCTCCACTTT. The chain uses TRBV3-1 (or the pseudogene TRBV3-2) and TRBJ1-6; D is undetermined. The V gene lost 3 bases and the J gene lost 5 bases, with 14 bases spanning the gap. Germline CDR1 reads LGHDT; CDR2 reads YNNKEL (reference sequence). The CDR3 contains 16 residues.

DNA for the CDR3: TGTGCCAGCAGTGAGGGGACAGGGGCCCGGAGAGCCACCTACGAGCAGTACTTC. It encodes CASSEGTGARRATYEQYF. This sequence joins TRBV6-1 and TRBJ2-7; 10 positions agree with TRBD1. CDR3 length: 18 residues. J lost 2 bases, V lost 3 bases, and 13 bases had no gene match. Germline V gives CDR1 MNHNS, CDR2 SASEGT.

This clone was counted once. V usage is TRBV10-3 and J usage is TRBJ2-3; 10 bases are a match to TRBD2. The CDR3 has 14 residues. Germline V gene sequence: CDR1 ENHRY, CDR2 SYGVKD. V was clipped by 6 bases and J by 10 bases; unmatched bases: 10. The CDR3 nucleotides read TGTGCCATCAGAGGACTAGCGGACTTTGCTGCGCAGTATTTT. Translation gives CAIRGLADFAAQYF.

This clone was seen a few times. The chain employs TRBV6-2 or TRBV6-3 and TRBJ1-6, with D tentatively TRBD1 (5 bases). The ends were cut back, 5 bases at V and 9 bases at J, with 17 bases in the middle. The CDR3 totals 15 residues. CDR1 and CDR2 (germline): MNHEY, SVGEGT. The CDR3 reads CASSRGPGGGSPLHF. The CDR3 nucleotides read TGTGCCAGCAGTCGAGGCCCGGGGGGAGGTTCACCCCTCCACTTT.

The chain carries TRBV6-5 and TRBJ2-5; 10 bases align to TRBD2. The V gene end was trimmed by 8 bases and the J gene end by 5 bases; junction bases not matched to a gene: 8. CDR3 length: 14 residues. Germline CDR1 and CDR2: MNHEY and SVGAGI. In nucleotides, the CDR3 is TGTGCCAGCTCCCCTTTACTAGCGGGGGAGACCCAGTACTTC. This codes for CASSPLLAGETQYF.

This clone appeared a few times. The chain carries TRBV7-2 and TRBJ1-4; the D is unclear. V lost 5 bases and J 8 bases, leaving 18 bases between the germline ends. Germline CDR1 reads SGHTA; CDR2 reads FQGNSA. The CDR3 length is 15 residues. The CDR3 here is CASSNRPNPREKLFF. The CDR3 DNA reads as TGTGCCAGCAGCAATAGGCCTAACCCCCGGGAAAAACTGTTTTTT.

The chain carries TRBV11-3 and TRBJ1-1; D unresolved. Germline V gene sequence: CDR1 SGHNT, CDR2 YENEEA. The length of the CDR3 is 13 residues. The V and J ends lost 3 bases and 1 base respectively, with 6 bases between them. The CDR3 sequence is CASSFQENTEAFF. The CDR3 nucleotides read TGTGCCAGCAGCTTTCAGGAGAACACTGAAGCTTTCTTT.

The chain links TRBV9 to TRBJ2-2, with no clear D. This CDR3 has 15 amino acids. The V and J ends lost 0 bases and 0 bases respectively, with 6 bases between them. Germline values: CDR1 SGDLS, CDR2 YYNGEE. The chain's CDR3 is CASSVVGTNTGELFF. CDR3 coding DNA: TGTGCCAGCAGCGTAGTGGGAACGAACACCGGGGAGCTGTTTTTT. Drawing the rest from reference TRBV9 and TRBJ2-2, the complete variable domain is DSGVTQTPKHLITATGQRVTLRCSPRSGDLSVYWYQQSLDQGLQFLIQYYNGEERAKGNILERFSAQQFPDLHSELNLSSLELGDSALYFCASSVVGTNTGELFFGEGSRLTVL.

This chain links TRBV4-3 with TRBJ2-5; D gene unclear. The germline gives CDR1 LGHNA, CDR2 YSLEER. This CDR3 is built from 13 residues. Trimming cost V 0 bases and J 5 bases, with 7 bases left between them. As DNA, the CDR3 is TGCGCCAGCAGCCAAGATTCCGAGGAGACCCAGTACTTC. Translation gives CASSQDSEETQYF.

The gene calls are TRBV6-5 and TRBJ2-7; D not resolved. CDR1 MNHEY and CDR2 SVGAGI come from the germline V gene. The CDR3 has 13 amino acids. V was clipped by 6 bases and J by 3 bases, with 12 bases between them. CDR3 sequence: CASSDPGNYEQYF. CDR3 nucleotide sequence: TGTGCCAGCAGCGACCCCGGAAACTACGAGCAGTACTTC.

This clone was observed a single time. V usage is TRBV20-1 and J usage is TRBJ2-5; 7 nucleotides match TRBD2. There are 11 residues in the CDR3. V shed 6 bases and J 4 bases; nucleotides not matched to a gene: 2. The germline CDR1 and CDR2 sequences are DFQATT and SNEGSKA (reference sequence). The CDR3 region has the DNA TGCAGTGCATGGACTAGAGAGACCCAGTACTTC. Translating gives CSAWTRETQYF.

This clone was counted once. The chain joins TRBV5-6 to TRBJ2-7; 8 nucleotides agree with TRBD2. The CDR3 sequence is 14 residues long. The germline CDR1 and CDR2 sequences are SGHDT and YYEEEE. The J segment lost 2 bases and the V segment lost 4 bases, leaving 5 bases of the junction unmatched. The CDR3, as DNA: TGTGCCAGCAGCCGCGGGGGGACCGCCTACGAGCAGTACTTC. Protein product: CASSRGGTAYEQYF.

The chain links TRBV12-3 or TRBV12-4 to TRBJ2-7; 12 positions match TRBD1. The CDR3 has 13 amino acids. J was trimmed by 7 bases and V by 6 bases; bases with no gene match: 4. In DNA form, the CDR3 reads TGTGCCAGCAGGGGACAGGGGGCGAAGGAGCAGTACTTC. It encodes CASRGQGAKEQYF.

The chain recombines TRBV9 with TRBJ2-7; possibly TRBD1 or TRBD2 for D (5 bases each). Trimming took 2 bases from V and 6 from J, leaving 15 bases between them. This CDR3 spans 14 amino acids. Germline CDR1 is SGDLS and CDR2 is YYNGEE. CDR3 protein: CASSVTGGRSEQYF. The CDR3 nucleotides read TGTGCCAGCAGCGTCACAGGAGGACGTTCCGAGCAGTACTTC. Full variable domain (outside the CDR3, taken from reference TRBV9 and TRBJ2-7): DSGVTQTPKHLITATGQRVTLRCSPRSGDLSVYWYQQSLDQGLQFLIQYYNGEERAKGNILERFSAQQFPDLHSELNLSSLELGDSALYFCASSVTGGRSEQYFGPGTRLTVT.

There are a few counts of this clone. CDR3 in DNA: TGTGCCAGCTCACCTCAACACGAGGCAGGGAAAAATCAGCCCCAGCATTTT. Its protein is CASSPQHEAGKNQPQHF. The gene calls are TRBV18 and TRBJ1-5; a possible D gene is TRBD1 (5 bases). V was pared by 3 bases and J by 4 bases, with 19 bases between. This CDR3 is 17 amino acids long. The germline CDR1 and CDR2 sequences are KGHSH and LQKENI. Full variable domain (remainder filled in from reference TRBV18 and TRBJ1-5): NAGVMQNPRHLVRRRGQEARLRCSPMKGHSHVYWYRQLPEEGLKFMVYLQKENIIDESGMPKERFSAEFPKEGPSILRIQQVVRGDSAAYFCASSPQHEAGKNQPQHFGDGTRLSIL.

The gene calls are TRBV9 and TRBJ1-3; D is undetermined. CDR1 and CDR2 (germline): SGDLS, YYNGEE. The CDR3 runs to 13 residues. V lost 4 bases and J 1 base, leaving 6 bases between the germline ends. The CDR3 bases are TGTGCCAGCAGCCCCCAATCTGGAAACACCATATATTTT. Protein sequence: CASSPQSGNTIYF.

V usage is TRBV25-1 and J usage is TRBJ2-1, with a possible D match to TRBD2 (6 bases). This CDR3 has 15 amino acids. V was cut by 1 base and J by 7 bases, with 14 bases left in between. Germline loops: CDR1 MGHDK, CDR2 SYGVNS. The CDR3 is CASSESAGRRNEQFF. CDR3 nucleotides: TGTGCCAGCAGTGAATCCGCAGGGAGGCGGAATGAGCAGTTCTTC.

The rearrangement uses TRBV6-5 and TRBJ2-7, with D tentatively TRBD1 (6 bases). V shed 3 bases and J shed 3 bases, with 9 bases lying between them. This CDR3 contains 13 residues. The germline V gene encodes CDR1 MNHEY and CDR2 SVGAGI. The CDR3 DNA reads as TGTGCCAGCAGTTATTGGGACAACTACGAGCAGTACTTC. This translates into CASSYWDNYEQYF.

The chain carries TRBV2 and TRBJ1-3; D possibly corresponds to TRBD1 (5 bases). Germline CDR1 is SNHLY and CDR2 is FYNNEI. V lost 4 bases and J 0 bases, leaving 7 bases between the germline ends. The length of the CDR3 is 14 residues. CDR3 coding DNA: TGTGCCAGCAGTGCAGGGATCTCTGGAAACACCATATATTTT. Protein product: CASSAGISGNTIYF.